This TCR beta chain was retrieved from a study of T cells in Graves' hyperthyroidism and ophthalmopathy. Whole-study findings and limits: Most thyroid clonotypes that were expanded above 0.001 also turned up in blood.

J gave up 10 bases and V 0 bases, and 8 bases lay outside the gene matches. This CDR3 spans 15 amino acids. Germline assignment: CDR1 SGHKS and CDR2 YYEKEE (reference sequence). The table lists this clonotype with a few counts. The target antigen is unknown. TCR beta CDR3 regions were amplified from RNA. HTBI primers were employed in a first-round RT-PCR of the TCR CDR3. A single record per CDR3 protein comes from TCRdb applying MiXCR to the multiplex PCR reads. The sample has 300,000 to 350,000 distinct CDR3 sequences, approximately 18% seen once. This sequence originates from a woman aged 45 to 65 with Graves' hyperthyroidism. Sample: blood. This rearrangement joins TRBV5-5 to TRBJ2-1, with TRBD2 identical over 9 bases. DNA for the CDR3: TGTGCCAGCAGCTTGGAAACTAGCGGGCGTGGAGAGCAGTTCTTC. Its translation: CASSLETSGRGEQFF.